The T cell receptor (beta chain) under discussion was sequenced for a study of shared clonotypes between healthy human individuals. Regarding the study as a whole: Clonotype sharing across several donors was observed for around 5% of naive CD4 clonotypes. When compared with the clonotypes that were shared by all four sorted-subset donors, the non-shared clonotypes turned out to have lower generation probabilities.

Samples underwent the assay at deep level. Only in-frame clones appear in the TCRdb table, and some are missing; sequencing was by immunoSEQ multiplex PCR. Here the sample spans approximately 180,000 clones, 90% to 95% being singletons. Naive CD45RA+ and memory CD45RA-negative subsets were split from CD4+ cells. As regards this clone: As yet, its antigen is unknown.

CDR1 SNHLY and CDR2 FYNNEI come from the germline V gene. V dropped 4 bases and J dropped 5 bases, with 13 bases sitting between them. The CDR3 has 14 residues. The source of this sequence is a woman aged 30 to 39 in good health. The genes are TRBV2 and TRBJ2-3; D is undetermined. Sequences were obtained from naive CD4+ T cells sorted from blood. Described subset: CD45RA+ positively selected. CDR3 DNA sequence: TGTGCCAGCAGTGTGGCGGTCTCGAGAGATACGCAGTATTTT. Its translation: CASSVAVSRDTQYF. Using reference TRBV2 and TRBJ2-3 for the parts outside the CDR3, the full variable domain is EPEVTQTPSHQVTQMGQEVILRCVPISNHLYFYWYRQILGQKVEFLVSFYNNEISEKSEIFDDQFSVERPDGSNFTLKIRSTKLEDSAMYFCASSVAVSRDTQYFGPGTRLTVL.